The present T cell receptor beta chain was sequenced within a study of blood T cells in healthy people across ages. Study-wide results and caveats: The authors considered diversity estimates from one million T cells to be underestimates. Donors of long life had a larger count of naive CD4+ cells and greater diversity than aged donors.

This clonotype was observed a handful of times. The antigen is unknown. The V and J ends lost 4 bases and 0 bases, in that order; junction bases with no gene match: 5. The germline V gene encodes CDR1 SGHVS and CDR2 FQNEAQ. The CDR3 has 15 residues. Primers used in a second PCR of about 7 to 11 cycles were a sample-barcoded 5' primer and a J-beta primer mix. Carrying 12 random nucleotides, a template-switch adaptor labeled each individual cDNA molecule. In TCRdb, the 5' RACE reads were re-called with MiXCR into one record per CDR3 protein. The sample holds roughly 1.9 million distinct CDR3 sequences, more than 35% seen once.

The sequence came from a human donor in good health. The genes are TRBV7-8 and TRBJ2-7; 8 bases are a match to TRBD1. The sequencing sample was made of blood. The CDR3 spells CASSWDRWSSYEQYF. The CDR3 bases are TGTGCCAGCAGCTGGGACAGGTGGAGCTCCTACGAGCAGTACTTC.